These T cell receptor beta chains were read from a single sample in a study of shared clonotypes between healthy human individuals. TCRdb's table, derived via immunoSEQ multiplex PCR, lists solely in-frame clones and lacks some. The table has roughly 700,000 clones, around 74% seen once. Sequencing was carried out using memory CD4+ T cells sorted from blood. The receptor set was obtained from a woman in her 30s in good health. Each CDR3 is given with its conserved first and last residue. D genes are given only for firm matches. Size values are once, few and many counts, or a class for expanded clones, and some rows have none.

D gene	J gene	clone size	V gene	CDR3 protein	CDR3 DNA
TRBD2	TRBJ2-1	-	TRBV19	CASGTSGRDFYNEQFF	TGTGCCAGTGGAACTAGCGGGAGGGACTTCTACAATGAGCAGTTCTTC
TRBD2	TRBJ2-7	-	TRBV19	CASSMGGRTYEQYF	TGTGCCAGTAGTATGGGCGGGAGAACCTACGAGCAGTACTTC
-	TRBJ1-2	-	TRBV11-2	CASSLRPRAGNYGYTF	TGTGCCAGCAGCTTAAGGCCTAGGGCAGGAAACTATGGCTACACCTTC
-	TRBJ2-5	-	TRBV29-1	CSVGQGEETQYF	TGCAGCGTTGGTCAAGGGGAAGAGACCCAGTACTTC
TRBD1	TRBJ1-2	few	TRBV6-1	CASRTDRTLYSGYTF	TGTGCCAGCAGAACGGACAGGACACTATATTCCGGCTACACCTTC
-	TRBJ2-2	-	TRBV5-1	CASSLAADLNTGELFF	TGCGCCAGCAGCTTGGCTGCGGACTTGAACACCGGGGAGCTGTTTTTT
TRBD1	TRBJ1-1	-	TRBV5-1	CASSLNLDRGTEAFF	TGCGCCAGCAGTTTGAACTTGGACAGGGGAACTGAAGCTTTCTTT
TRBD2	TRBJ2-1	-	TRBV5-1	CASSFDREANEQFF	TGCGCCAGCAGCTTTGATCGGGAGGCCAATGAGCAGTTCTTC
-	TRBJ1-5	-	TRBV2	CASSGGTRNQPQHF	TGTGCCAGCAGTGGAGGGACAAGGAATCAGCCCCAGCATTTT
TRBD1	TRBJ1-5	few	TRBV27	CASSLKGPGGFSNQPQHF	TGTGCCAGCAGTTTAAAGGGCCCAGGGGGCTTTAGCAATCAGCCCCAGCATTTT
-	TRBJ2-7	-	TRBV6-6	CASSYGLTGEQYF	TGTGCCAGCAGTTATGGCCTTACGGGAGAGCAGTACTTC
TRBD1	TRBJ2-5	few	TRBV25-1	CASSELRGLETQYF	TGTGCCAGCAGTGAGCTCAGGGGGCTTGAGACCCAGTACTTC
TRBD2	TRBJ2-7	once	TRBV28	CATRLREVLTYEQYF	TGTGCCACCCGATTGCGGGAGGTGTTGACCTACGAGCAGTACTTC
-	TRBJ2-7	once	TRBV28	CASSSPGHLSYEQYF	TGTGCCAGCAGCTCCCCGGGACACCTCTCCTACGAGCAGTACTTC
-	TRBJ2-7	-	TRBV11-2	CASSPRAAGGTYEQYF	TGTGCCAGCAGCCCCAGGGCAGCGGGCGGAACCTACGAGCAGTACTTC
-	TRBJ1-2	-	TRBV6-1	CASSVDIYYGYTF	TGTGCCAGCAGCGTAGATATCTACTATGGCTACACCTTC
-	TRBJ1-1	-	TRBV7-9	CASSLDPNTEAFF	TGTGCCAGCAGCTTAGATCCGAACACTGAAGCTTTCTTT
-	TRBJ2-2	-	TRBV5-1	CASRPVQSGELFF	TGCGCCAGCAGGCCTGTGCAGTCCGGGGAGCTGTTTTTT
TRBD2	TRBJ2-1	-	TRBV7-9	CASSLQAGGPVYNEQFF	TGTGCCAGCAGCTTACAAGCGGGAGGGCCAGTGTACAATGAGCAGTTCTTC
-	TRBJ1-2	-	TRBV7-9	CASSWADRSNYGYTF	TGTGCCAGCAGCTGGGCAGACAGGTCGAACTATGGCTACACCTTC
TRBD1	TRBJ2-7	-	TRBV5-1	CASSWDRQSSYEQYF	TGCGCCAGCAGCTGGGACAGACAGAGCTCCTACGAGCAGTACTTC
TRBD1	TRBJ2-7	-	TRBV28	CASSSTTGIHYEQYF	TGTGCCAGCAGTTCCACGACAGGGATCCACTACGAGCAGTACTTC
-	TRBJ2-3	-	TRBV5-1	CASSLGLDTQYF	TGCGCCAGCAGCTTGGGATTAGATACGCAGTATTTT
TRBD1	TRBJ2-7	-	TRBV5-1	CASTSDRTGAPYEQYF	TGCGCCAGCACTTCCGACCGGACAGGGGCACCCTACGAGCAGTACTTC